What follows is one T cell receptor (beta chain) and its context. Its matching antigen is unknown. This record comes from a study of cytomegalovirus exposure and HLA in healthy donors. Background on the study: A prior analysis found some 110 million unique TCR beta sequences from some 190 million T cells.

Trimming left V 5 bases short and J 8 bases short, with 16 bases between. Looked up from germline, CDR1 is SGHTA and CDR2 is FQGNSA. CDR3 length equals 14 residues. Notes on the study in general: Available immune exposure information was restricted to CMV serostatus only.

The PCR contained 60 Vbeta and 13 Jbeta primers. Data came from immunoSEQ multiplex PCR; TCRdb stores just in-frame clones and leaves some out. The table includes over 200,000 clones, under 90% detected once. This receptor was identified in a human donor in good health. The J gene is TRBJ2-1, the V gene TRBV7-2, with D maybe TRBD1 (7 bases). Sequencing was done on a sample of PBMCs. The CDR3 DNA follows: TGTGCCAGCAGCCGCGCGCGGGACAGTCATGAGCAGTTCTTC. It yields the protein CASSRARDSHEQFF.